This is a list of T cell receptor beta chains from one sample in a study of blood T cell repertoires in COVID-19. Generated by immunoSEQ multiplex PCR, the TCRdb table keeps only in-frame clones and is missing some. The repertoire has fewer than 450,000 clones, approximately 90% of them found once; the top ten carry about 1.1%. Material: PBMCs or T cells enriched from blood (not recorded which). The receptors derive from a woman aged 18-35 years who had recovered from COVID-19. The CDR3 runs from the conserved cysteine through the conserved F or W.

>15|TRBV19
CASSPPGTANTEAFF
>16|TRBV9
CASREPYRGSNTEAFF
>19|TRBV7-9
CASSPSASVAGVLPYEQYF
>15|TRBV4-2
CASSQGTSGYNEQFF
>15|TRBV4-1
CASSQSVGGVEKLFF
>19|TRBV5-5
CASSILQAGRSRRTGELFF
>18|TRBV7-9
CASSPTTGPGGINTEAFF
>15|TRBV7-9
CASSISRQGANEQFF
>13|TRBV5-6
CASSPRDSYEQYF
>12|TRBV2
CASSERGAGYTF
>13|TRBV30
CAWDPESSSPLHF
>16|TRBV9
CASTGGWGAHNTEAFF
>14|TRBV4-1
CATGGTHSNQPQHF
>15|TRBV5-4
CASSLDGLKGYGYTF
>16|TRBV7-2
CASSYRLAGAADTQYF
>15|TRBV4-1
CASSQDEASGERAFF
>18|TRBV11-2
CASSPFPSGTGDYNEQFF
>16|TRBV5-1
CASSPGTSGGRNEQFF
>13|TRBV14
CASSRGGRDTQYF
>18|TRBV9
CASSGSGTGGTGANVLTF
>16|TRBV6-2/TRBV6-3
CASSGGTGSFNQPQHF
>17|TRBV28
CASSPFSGGALTDTQYF